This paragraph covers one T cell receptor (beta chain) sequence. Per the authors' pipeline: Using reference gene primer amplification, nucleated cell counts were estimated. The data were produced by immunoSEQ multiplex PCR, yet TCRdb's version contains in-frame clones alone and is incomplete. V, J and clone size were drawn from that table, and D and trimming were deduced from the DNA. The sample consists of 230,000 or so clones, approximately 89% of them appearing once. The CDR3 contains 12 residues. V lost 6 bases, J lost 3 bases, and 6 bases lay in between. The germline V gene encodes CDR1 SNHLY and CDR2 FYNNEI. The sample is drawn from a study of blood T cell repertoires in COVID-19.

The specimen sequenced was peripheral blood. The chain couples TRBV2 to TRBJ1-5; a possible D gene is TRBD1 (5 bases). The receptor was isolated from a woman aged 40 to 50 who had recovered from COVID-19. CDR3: CASRDTNQPQHF. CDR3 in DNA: TGTGCCAGCAGGGACACCAATCAGCCCCAGCATTTT.